This T cell receptor (beta chain) was captured in a study of a mutant IDH1 vaccine in newly diagnosed glioma. Study-level results: Induction of immune responses by the vaccine occurred in about 95% of patients.

About this clone itself: Its target is unknown.

Only in-frame clones appear in the TCRdb table, and some are missing; sequencing was by immunoSEQ multiplex PCR. The table shows approximately 67,000 clones, with around 80% occurring only once. As for time point: baseline, week 1 (first vaccination visit). Regarding treatment: pre-vaccination baseline after standard-of-care therapy. CDR1 SGHTA and CDR2 FQGNSA come from the germline V gene. This CDR3 region has 14 residues. Trimming shortened V by 3 bases and J by 6 bases, and 12 bases separated the two germline ends. The chain links TRBV7-2 to TRBJ1-5; D perhaps matches TRBD1 (6 bases). The sample was peripheral blood mononuclear cells (PBMCs), taken from a glioma patient treated with radiotherapy, temozolomide or both. The sequence derives from a woman aged 18-29 years with glioma. Some clones in this sample may be carry-over from other donors' samples. CDR3 amino acids: CASSLMGGAQPQHF. DNA of the CDR3: TGTGCCAGCAGCTTGATGGGGGGGGCTCAGCCCCAGCATTTT.